This TCR beta chain derives from a study of T cell clones after liver transplantation. Overall study: Graft-donor-reactive sequences were compared with third-party-reactive TCRbeta sequences from pre-transplant mixed lymphocyte reactions. HCV positivity affected three of eight recipients; the rest lacked autoimmune or viral indications.

The method was immunoSEQ multiplex PCR; TCRdb's version includes in-frame clones alone and lacks a portion of them. This sample has some 57,000 clones, with 60% to 75% found just once. V was pared by 5 bases and J by 3 bases, with 5 bases of the junction left unmatched. Germline CDR1 and CDR2: GTSNPN and SVGIG (reference sequence). The CDR3 runs to 14 residues. The clonotype originates from a human patient who received a liver transplant. Some of these T cells may belong to the graft donor. V is TRBV30 and J is TRBJ2-5, with TRBD1 identical over 11 bases. This sample comprised CD4+ T cells from blood, obtained at the 22-month timepoint. The CDR3 nucleotides read TGTGCCTGGGACCCGGGACAGGGGGAAGAGACCCAGTACTTC. Amino acid sequence: CAWDPGQGEETQYF.